This entry lists 18 T cell receptor beta chains sequenced from one sample in a study of radiation and T cells in renal cell carcinoma (dated by TCRdb to the early 2020s). Library construction relied on the immunoSEQ multiplex PCR assay. Held by TCRdb, this immuneACCESS table contains in-frame sequences only and omits some clones. Under half of the omission traces to an unresolved V gene where checked; the cause of the rest is unknown. Present in this sample are some 100,000 clones, 82% of which were seen just once. Jointly, the top ten make up roughly 6.1% of the sample. According to the study, the label for this sample's time point signals: baseline pretreatment blood. The treatment or condition label of this sample denotes: 15 Gy SBRT to primary tumor, nephrectomy 4 weeks later. This sample comprised blood, obtained from a patient whose treatment included radiotherapy and nephrectomy. These receptors came from a man between 60 and 75 years old with renal cell carcinoma.

This chain links TRBV19 with TRBJ2-5; TRBD2 matches at 11 bases. J gave up 4 bases and V 7 bases, and 8 bases lay outside the gene matches. CDR3 length equals 15 residues. Germline CDR1 is LNHDA and CDR2 is SQIVND (reference sequence). Here the CDR3 reads CASNLRGTSGETQYF. In DNA form, the CDR3 reads TGTGCCAGTAACCTAAGAGGGACTAGCGGAGAGACCCAGTACTTC.

The chain recombines TRBV7-2 with TRBJ2-4; weak D call: TRBD1 (5 bases). The V and J ends lost 1 base and 10 bases respectively, with 14 bases between them. The CDR3 runs to 14 residues. The germline CDR1 and CDR2 sequences are SGHTA and FQGNSA. CDR3 nucleotide sequence: TGTGCCAGCAGCTTAGGGTCAGGGTACCCTATTCAGTACTTC. This translates into CASSLGSGYPIQYF.

The gene calls are TRBV6-5 and TRBJ1-2; no clear D. V dropped 6 bases and J dropped 2 bases, with 16 bases sitting between them. The CDR3 sequence is 15 residues long. Germline CDR1 is MNHEY and CDR2 is SVGAGI. CDR3 sequence: CASRLGVGQNYGYTF. The CDR3 DNA is TGTGCCAGCAGGCTAGGCGTGGGCCAGAACTATGGCTACACCTTC.

V usage is TRBV25-1 and J usage is TRBJ2-5; TRBD2 agrees at 12 bases. Germline loops: CDR1 MGHDK, CDR2 SYGVNS. This CDR3 is built from 17 residues. Germline trimming cut 1 base from V and 4 bases from J; bases unmatched to any gene: 7. CDR3 coding DNA: TGTGCCAGCAGTGAATTTGGAAGGACTAGCGGGATAGAGACCCAGTACTTC. Protein: CASSEFGRTSGIETQYF.

For the CDR3, the DNA is TGTGCCAGCAGTCTCCGGCACGGGTATGAGCAGTTCTTC. Residues: CASSLRHGYEQFF. The chain uses TRBV6-5 and TRBJ2-1, with no clear D. This CDR3 has 13 amino acids. Germline V lookup: CDR1 MNHEY, CDR2 SVGAGI. V gave up 5 bases and J gave up 8 bases, with 13 bases separating them.

The chain is built from TRBV5-1 and TRBJ2-3; 11 bases line up with TRBD2. The V segment lost 0 bases and the J segment 5 bases; nucleotides outside the gene matches: 2. Germline CDR1 and CDR2: SGHRS and YFSETQ. This CDR3 comprises 15 residues. CDR3 sequence reads: CASSLVSGRVDTQYF. DNA of the CDR3: TGCGCCAGCAGCTTGGTTAGCGGGAGGGTAGATACGCAGTATTTT.

The chain couples TRBV7-2 to TRBJ2-5; D not certain. Germline-derived CDR1 and CDR2 are SGHTA and FQGNSA. V lost 3 bases and J 5 bases, leaving 13 bases between the germline ends. There are 14 residues in the CDR3. The CDR3 region has the DNA TGTGCCAGCAGCTTGGTGCGGAGTACCGAGACCCAGTACTTC. This translates into CASSLVRSTETQYF.

This chain joins TRBV7-7 and TRBJ2-7; no clear D. Germline V gene lookup returns CDR1 SSHAT and CDR2 FNYEAQ (reference sequence). V lost 5 bases, J lost 1 base, and 9 bases lay in between. The CDR3 has 13 amino acids. The CDR3 is CASSPDLSYEQYF. CDR3 sequence (DNA): TGTGCCAGCAGCCCCGATCTATCCTACGAGCAGTACTTC.

The rearrangement uses TRBV4-1 and TRBJ2-2; D may match TRBD1 or TRBD2 (6 bases each). Deletions cut 3 bases from V and 3 bases from J, with 14 bases between. This CDR3 comprises 16 residues. Germline-derived CDR1 and CDR2 are MGHRA and YSYEKL. CDR3 DNA sequence: TGCGCCAGCAGCCACGCTGCCGGGGGCCACACCGGGGAGCTGTTTTTT. Its protein is CASSHAAGGHTGELFF.

The rearrangement links TRBV19 to TRBJ2-7; perhaps TRBD1 as D (7 bases). V lost 1 base and J lost 1, with 11 bases in between. Germline V gene sequence: CDR1 LNHDA, CDR2 SQIVND (reference sequence). The CDR3 runs 15 residues. The CDR3 DNA follows: TGTGCCAGTAGTATAGTGGAGGGGGCATCCTACGAGCAGTACTTC. Protein sequence: CASSIVEGASYEQYF.

The V call is TRBV9, the J call TRBJ1-1; D perhaps matches TRBD1 (5 bases). With 0 bases removed from V and 5 bases from J, the gap between germline ends came to 14 bases. Germline CDR1 is SGDLS and CDR2 is YYNGEE. This CDR3 has 15 residues. The CDR3 spells CASSVGSGGGTEAFF. CDR3 sequence (DNA): TGTGCCAGCAGCGTAGGATCCGGGGGAGGAACTGAAGCTTTCTTT.

V usage is TRBV7-3 and J usage is TRBJ2-2, with D possibly matching TRBD1 (6 bases). V was shortened by 5 bases and J by 3 bases, with 10 bases between the two germline ends. This CDR3 is built from 14 residues. The germline V gene encodes CDR1 SGHTA and CDR2 FQGTGA. The CDR3 coding sequence is TGTGCCAGCAGCCGACAGGCCGACACCGGGGAGCTGTTTTTT. Its protein product is CASSRQADTGELFF.

The chain has TRBV27 and TRBJ2-7; D gene ambiguous. The V and J ends lost 8 bases and 2 bases respectively, with 13 bases between them. The CDR3 runs to 13 residues. The germline gives CDR1 MNHEY, CDR2 SMNVEV (reference sequence). Written as DNA, the CDR3 is TGTGCCAGCGGCCACCGCTATACCTACGAGCAGTACTTC. Translated: CASGHRYTYEQYF.

This sequence joins TRBV28 and TRBJ2-3, with 9 bases aligning to TRBD2. CDR3 length equals 15 residues. V was clipped by 6 bases and J by 5 bases; unmatched bases: 9. Germline CDR1 is MDHEN and CDR2 is SYDVKM. For the CDR3, the DNA is TGTGCCAGCAGATACCCGGGACTAGCAGGAGATACGCAGTATTTT. This translates into CASRYPGLAGDTQYF.

The chain combines TRBV18 with TRBJ2-7; the match to TRBD1 covers 7 bases. This CDR3 is built from 12 residues. Germline CDR1 KGHSH, CDR2 LQKENI. The V and J ends lost 4 bases and 4 bases, in that order; junction bases with no gene match: 1. CDR3 in amino acids: CASSQDRYEQYF. CDR3 DNA sequence: TGTGCCAGCTCACAGGACAGGTACGAGCAGTACTTC.

V usage is TRBV5-4 and J usage is TRBJ1-1, with no clear D. Germline CDR1 reads SGHNT; CDR2 reads YYREEE (reference sequence). Deletions cut 4 bases from V and 1 base from J, with 11 bases between. The CDR3 loop spans 14 amino acids. As DNA, the CDR3 is TGTGCCAGCAGCCCGGCGGTCGCGAACACTGAAGCTTTCTTT. Amino acid sequence: CASSPAVANTEAFF.

This clone has a single count. CDR3: CASSLLAGETQYF. In DNA form, the CDR3 reads TGTGCCAGCAGCCTACTAGCGGGAGAGACCCAGTACTTC. V and J are TRBV27 and TRBJ2-5, with TRBD2 matching 9 bases. The V segment lost 6 bases and the J segment 4 bases; nucleotides outside the gene matches: 3. The CDR3 length is 13 residues. The germline V gene has CDR1 MNHEY and CDR2 SMNVEV (reference sequence).

V and J are TRBV7-2 and TRBJ2-7; 13 nucleotides match TRBD2. There are 15 residues in the CDR3. Per the germline V gene, CDR1 is SGHTA and CDR2 is FQGNSA. J lost 2 bases, V lost 5 bases, and 3 bases had no gene match. The CDR3, as DNA: TGTGCCAGCAGCCCGGGACTAGCGGGGACCTACGAGCAGTACTTC. It translates to CASSPGLAGTYEQYF.